This T cell receptor (beta chain) was recovered during a study of identical twins. Study-level findings and limits: Out-of-frame sharing of TCR alpha in monozygotic twins was underestimated by models.

After template switching added a universal primer site, the resulting cDNA carried unique molecular identifiers. TCRdb reanalysed the 5' RACE reads using MiXCR and keeps one entry per CDR3 protein. The sample comprises hundreds of thousands of distinct CDR3 sequences, 21% of which are singletons, and 4% to 4.5% rests with the top ten. CDR3 size: 15 residues. The trim removed 2 bases at V and 2 bases at J, leaving 4 bases unmatched. Germline V CDR1 and CDR2: SGHRS, YFSETQ. As for this clonotype: Its antigen is unknown.

The same sample was also used in a study of T cells expressing NK-cell markers. That paper states: These clonotypes, the leaders elsewhere, also led the CD3+CD56-NKG2C+ fraction in a handful of donors.

The receptor was isolated from a woman in her late teens or twenties in good health. The genes are TRBV5-1 and TRBJ2-5, with 9 bases identical to TRBD1. The sequenced material came from PBMCs. The CDR3 here is CASSFPGQGQETQYF. The CDR3 DNA reads as TGCGCCAGCAGCTTCCCCGGACAGGGGCAAGAGACCCAGTACTTC.